Listed below are T cell receptor beta chains from one sample, sequenced in a study of blood T cells in healthy people across ages. MiXCR was run by TCRdb on the 5' RACE reads, yielding one entry per CDR3 protein. Altogether roughly 1,800,000 distinct CDR3 sequences are present, approximately 50% being singletons, with the ten largest covering 2.1%. Sequencing was performed on blood. The receptors were gathered from a woman in her thirties or forties in good health. Each CDR3 is given with its conserved first and last residue. The D gene is left open where the match is weak. Expanded clones are given a class, and other clones once, few, many or no size at all.

size,length,V,J,D,CDR3,DNA
.,13,TRBV5-1,TRBJ1-1,.,CASSSQTGTWAFF,TGCGCCAGCAGCTCTCAAACGGGGACTTGGGCTTTCTTT
.,14,TRBV28,TRBJ2-7,.,CASRPRDTTYEQYF,TGCGCCAGCAGACCCCGGGACACCACCTACGAGCAGTACTTC
few,12,TRBV24-1,TRBJ2-1,.,CATSDPDDEQFF,TGTGCCACCAGTGATCCCGACGATGAGCAGTTCTTC
.,16,TRBV28,TRBJ1-2,.,CASSALGDHSNYGYTF,TGTGCCAGCAGTGCACTGGGGGACCATTCAAACTATGGCTACACCTTC
few,17,TRBV12-3/TRBV12-4,TRBJ2-1,TRBD2,CASSQILAGGIYNEQFF,TGTGCCAGCAGTCAAATACTAGCGGGGGGGATTTACAATGAGCAGTTCTTC
few,17,TRBV7-9,TRBJ2-3,TRBD1,CASGLPSGTGSTDTQYF,TGTGCCAGCGGACTTCCGTCCGGGACAGGGAGCACAGATACGCAGTATTTT
.,20,TRBV11-1,TRBJ2-7,.,CASSLDGTRHPRSSYNEQYF,TGTGCCAGCAGCTTAGATGGGACACGCCACCCTCGAAGCTCCTACAATGAGCAGTACTTC
.,15,TRBV20-1,TRBJ1-2,.,CSAGAKLGQIYGYTF,TGCAGTGCAGGGGCTAAACTCGGACAGATCTATGGCTACACCTTC
.,15,TRBV10-3,TRBJ2-7,TRBD1,CAISSGTGNYNEQYF,TGTGCCATCAGTTCCGGGACAGGGAATTACAATGAGCAGTACTTC
.,18,TRBV28,TRBJ2-1,TRBD1,CASSSPGQGTLLSNEQFF,TGTGCCAGCAGTTCCCCGGGACAGGGGACCCTGTTGTCAAATGAGCAGTTCTTC
.,15,TRBV7-2,TRBJ2-7,.,CASSFFRGFTYEQYF,TGTGCCAGCAGCTTCTTCAGGGGATTCACCTACGAGCAGTACTTC
.,14,TRBV12-3/TRBV12-4,TRBJ2-4,.,CASTLGVAKNIQYF,TGTGCCAGCACATTGGGGGTAGCCAAAAACATTCAGTACTTC
.,14,TRBV27,TRBJ2-7,.,CASSLSPSSYGQYF,TGTGCCAGCAGTTTATCCCCCAGCTCCTACGGGCAGTACTTC
.,12,TRBV29-1,TRBJ1-2,TRBD1,CSADDRGLGYTF,TGCAGCGCCGACGACAGGGGGCTTGGCTACACCTTC
.,15,TRBV6-5,TRBJ2-5,.,CASSYSGQPQETQYF,TGTGCCAGCAGCTACTCCGGACAGCCCCAAGAGACCCAGTACTTC
.,14,TRBV20-1,TRBJ2-5,.,CSARVEAGPETQYF,TGCAGTGCTAGAGTAGAGGCAGGGCCAGAGACCCAGTACTTC
.,14,TRBV25-1,TRBJ2-2,.,CASQDTGQIGELFF,TGTGCCAGCCAAGACACGGGGCAAATCGGGGAGCTGTTTTTT